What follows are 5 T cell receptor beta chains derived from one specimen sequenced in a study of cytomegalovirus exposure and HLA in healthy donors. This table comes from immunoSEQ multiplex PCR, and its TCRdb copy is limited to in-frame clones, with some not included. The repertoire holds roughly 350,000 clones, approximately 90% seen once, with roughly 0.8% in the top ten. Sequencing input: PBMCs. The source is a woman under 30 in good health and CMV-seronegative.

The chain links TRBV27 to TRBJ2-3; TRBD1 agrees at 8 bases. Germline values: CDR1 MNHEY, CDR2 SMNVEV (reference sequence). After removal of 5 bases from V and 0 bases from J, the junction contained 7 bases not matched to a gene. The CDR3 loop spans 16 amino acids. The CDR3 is CASSPDRVRSTDTQYF. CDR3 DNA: TGTGCCAGCAGTCCGGACAGGGTCCGAAGCACAGATACGCAGTATTTT.

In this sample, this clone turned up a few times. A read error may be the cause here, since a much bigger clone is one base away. This CDR3 is CASGDRSYEQYF. The CDR3 nucleotides read TGTGCCAGCGGGGACAGGTCCTACGAGCAGTACTTC. The rearrangement uses TRBV2 and TRBJ2-7; 8 bases align to TRBD1. The germline V gene has CDR1 SNHLY and CDR2 FYNNEI. V shed 8 bases and J 1 base; nucleotides not matched to a gene: 1. CDR3 size: 12 residues.

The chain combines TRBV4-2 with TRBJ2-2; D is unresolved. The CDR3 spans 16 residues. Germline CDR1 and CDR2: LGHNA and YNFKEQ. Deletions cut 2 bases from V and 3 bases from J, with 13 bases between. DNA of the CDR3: TGTGCCAGCAGCCAAAGATTTTCGGCGGACACCGGGGAGCTGTTTTTT. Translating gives CASSQRFSADTGELFF.

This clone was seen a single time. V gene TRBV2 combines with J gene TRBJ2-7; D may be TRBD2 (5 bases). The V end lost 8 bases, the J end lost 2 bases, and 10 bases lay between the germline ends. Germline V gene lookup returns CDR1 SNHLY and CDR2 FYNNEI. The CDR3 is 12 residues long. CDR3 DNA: TGTGCCAGCCGCGCGGGCCCCTACGAGCAGTACTTC. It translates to CASRAGPYEQYF.

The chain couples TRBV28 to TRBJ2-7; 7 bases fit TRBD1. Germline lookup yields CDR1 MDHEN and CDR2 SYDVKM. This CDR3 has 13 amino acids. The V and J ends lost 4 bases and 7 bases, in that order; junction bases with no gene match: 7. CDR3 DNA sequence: TGTGCCAGCAGTTCCCACAGGGGTGAGGAGCAGTACTTC. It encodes CASSSHRGEEQYF.